The clone carrying this TCR beta chain occurred once. Libraries were prepared by immunoSEQ multiplex PCR; TCRdb keeps only in-frame clonotypes and omits some of them. The data contain 2 million to 2.5 million clones, 90% to 97% of them singletons. Germline V gives CDR1 SGHRS, CDR2 YFSETQ. The CDR3 loop spans 14 amino acids. The ends were cut back, 0 bases at V and 5 bases at J, with 12 bases in the middle. The entry originates in a study of shared clonotypes between healthy human individuals. The source is a man in his late teens or twenties in good health. The specimen sequenced was naive CD4+ T cells sorted from blood. Subset described: CD45RA+ positively selected. V gene TRBV5-1 combines with J gene TRBJ2-7; D may be TRBD1 (6 bases). CDR3 amino acids: CASSLATGHNEQYF. The CDR3 DNA is TGCGCCAGCAGCTTGGCTACAGGGCACAACGAGCAGTACTTC.